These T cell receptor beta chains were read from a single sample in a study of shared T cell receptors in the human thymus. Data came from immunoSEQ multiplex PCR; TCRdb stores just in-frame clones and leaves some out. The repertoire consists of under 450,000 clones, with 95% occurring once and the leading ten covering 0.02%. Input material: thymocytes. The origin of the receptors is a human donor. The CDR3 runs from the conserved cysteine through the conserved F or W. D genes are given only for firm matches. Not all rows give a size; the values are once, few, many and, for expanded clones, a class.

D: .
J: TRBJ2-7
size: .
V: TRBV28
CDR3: CASIQSTGQAYEQYF
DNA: TGTGCCAGCATCCAATCGACTGGACAAGCCTACGAGCAGTACTTC

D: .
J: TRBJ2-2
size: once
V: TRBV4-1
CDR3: CASSQDQVPRLRHTGELFF
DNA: TGCGCCAGCAGCCAAGATCAGGTTCCCCGCCTAAGGCACACCGGGGAGCTGTTTTTT

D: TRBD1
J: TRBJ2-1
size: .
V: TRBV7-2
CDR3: CASSSFRDRVNNEQFF
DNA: TGTGCCAGCAGCTCCTTCCGGGACAGGGTAAATAATGAGCAGTTCTTC

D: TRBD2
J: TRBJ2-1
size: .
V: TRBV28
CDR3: CASSSAGGPGNEQFF
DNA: TGTGCCAGCAGTTCTGCGGGAGGGCCGGGGAATGAGCAGTTCTTC

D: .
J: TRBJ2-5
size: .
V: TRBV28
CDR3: CASSPPGPSYQETQYF
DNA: TGTGCCAGCAGTCCGCCGGGACCCTCGTACCAAGAGACCCAGTACTTC

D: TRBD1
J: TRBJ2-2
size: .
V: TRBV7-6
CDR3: CASSGRQGNTGELFF
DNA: TGTGCCAGCAGCGGCAGACAGGGGAACACCGGGGAGCTGTTTTTT

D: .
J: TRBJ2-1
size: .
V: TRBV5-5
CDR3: CASSSASEGEQFF
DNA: TGTGCCAGCAGCTCTGCTAGCGAGGGGGAGCAGTTCTTC

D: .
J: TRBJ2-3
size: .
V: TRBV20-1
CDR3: CSEPRGDTQYF
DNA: TGCAGTGAACCTAGGGGTGATACGCAGTATTTT

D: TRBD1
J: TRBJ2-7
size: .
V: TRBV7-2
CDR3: CASSSTGGVRTVESYEQYF
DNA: TGTGCCAGCAGCTCGACAGGGGGCGTTCGGACGGTGGAGTCCTACGAGCAGTACTTC

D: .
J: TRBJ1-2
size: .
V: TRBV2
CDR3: CASLPYTNYGYTF
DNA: TGTGCCAGCCTCCCCTATACCAACTATGGCTACACCTTC

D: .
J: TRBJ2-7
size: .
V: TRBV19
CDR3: CASSQGLTYEQYF
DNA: TGTGCCAGTAGCCAAGGACTTACCTACGAGCAGTACTTC

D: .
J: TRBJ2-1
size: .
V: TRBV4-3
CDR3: CASSQDNRHNEQFF
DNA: TGCGCCAGCAGCCAAGATAACAGGCACAATGAGCAGTTCTTC

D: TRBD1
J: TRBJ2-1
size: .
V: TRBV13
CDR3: CASRLLGRGRNNEQFF
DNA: TGTGCCAGCCGCCTCTTAGGCAGGGGGAGAAACAATGAGCAGTTCTTC

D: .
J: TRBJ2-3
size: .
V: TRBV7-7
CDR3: CASSLEGGTDTQYF
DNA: TGTGCTAGCAGCTTGGAGGGAGGCACAGATACGCAGTATTTT

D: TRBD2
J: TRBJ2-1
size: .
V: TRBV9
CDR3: CASSGLKAGVDEQFF
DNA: TGTGCCAGCAGCGGTCTCAAAGCGGGGGTGGATGAGCAGTTCTTC

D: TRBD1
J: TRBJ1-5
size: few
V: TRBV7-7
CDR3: CASSLETGLDSNQPQHF
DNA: TGTGCCAGCAGCCTGGAGACAGGGCTTGATAGCAATCAGCCCCAGCATTTT

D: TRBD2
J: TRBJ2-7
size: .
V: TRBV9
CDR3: CASSVSGQGYEQYF
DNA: TGTGCCAGCAGCGTTAGCGGGCAGGGCTACGAGCAGTACTTC

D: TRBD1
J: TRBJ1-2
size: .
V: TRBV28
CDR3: CASTWTGGDGYTF
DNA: TGTGCCAGCACCTGGACAGGAGGGGATGGCTACACCTTC

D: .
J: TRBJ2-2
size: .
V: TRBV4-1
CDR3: CASSQAREVPGELFF
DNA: TGCGCCAGCAGCCAAGCCAGGGAGGTCCCCGGGGAGCTGTTTTTT

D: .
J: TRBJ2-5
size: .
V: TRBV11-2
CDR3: CASSLDPQGSQETQYF
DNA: TGTGCCAGCAGCTTAGATCCTCAGGGGTCCCAAGAGACCCAGTACTTC

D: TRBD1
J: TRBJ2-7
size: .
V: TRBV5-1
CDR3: CASSFGTEATHTPSYEQYF
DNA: TGCGCCAGCAGCTTTGGGACAGAAGCCACCCACACTCCCTCCTACGAGCAGTACTTC

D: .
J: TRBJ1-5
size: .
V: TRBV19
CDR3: CASSRAAKPQHF
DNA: TGTGCCAGTAGTAGAGCGGCCAAGCCCCAGCATTTT

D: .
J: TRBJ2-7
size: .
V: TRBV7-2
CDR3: CASSLDSGAAYEQYF
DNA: TGTGCCAGCAGCTTAGATTCCGGGGCAGCCTACGAGCAGTACTTC

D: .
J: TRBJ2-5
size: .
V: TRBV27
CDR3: CASAWRHQETQYF
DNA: TGTGCCAGCGCTTGGCGGCACCAAGAGACCCAGTACTTC

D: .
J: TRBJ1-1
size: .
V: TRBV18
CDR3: CASYGGAPPAFF
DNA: TGTGCCAGCTACGGGGGGGCCCCCCCGGCTTTCTTT

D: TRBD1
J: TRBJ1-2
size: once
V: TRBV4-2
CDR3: CATLGYRGPNYGYTF
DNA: TGTGCCACCTTGGGCTACAGGGGCCCCAACTATGGCTACACCTTC

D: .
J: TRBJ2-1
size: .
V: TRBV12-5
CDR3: CASGLDEQGGSRLAEYNEQFF
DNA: TGTGCTAGTGGTTTGGACGAACAGGGGGGATCCCGACTAGCGGAATACAATGAGCAGTTCTTC

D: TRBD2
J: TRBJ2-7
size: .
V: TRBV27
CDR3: CASSITTLAGDHEQYF
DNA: TGTGCCAGCAGTATTACCACACTAGCGGGAGACCACGAGCAGTACTTC

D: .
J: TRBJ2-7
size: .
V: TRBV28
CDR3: CASSSTGQGTEQYF
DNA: TGTGCCAGCAGTTCCACGGGGCAGGGAACCGAGCAGTACTTC

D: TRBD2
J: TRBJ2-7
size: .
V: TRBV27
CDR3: CASVETSVSSRYF
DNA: TGTGCCAGCGTAGAGACTAGCGTTAGCTCTAGGTACTTC

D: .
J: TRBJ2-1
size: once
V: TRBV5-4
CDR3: CASSPPSYNEQFF
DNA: TGTGCCAGCAGCCCTCCCTCCTACAATGAGCAGTTCTTC

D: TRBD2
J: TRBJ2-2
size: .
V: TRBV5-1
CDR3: CASSLKSGRDTGELFF
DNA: TGCGCCAGCAGCTTGAAGAGCGGGAGAGACACCGGGGAGCTGTTTTTT

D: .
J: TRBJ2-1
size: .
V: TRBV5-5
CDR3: CASSLKTTQDNEQFF
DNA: TGTGCCAGCAGCTTAAAAACTACCCAAGACAATGAGCAGTTCTTC

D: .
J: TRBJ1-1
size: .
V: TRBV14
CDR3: CASSQVVEGEGTEAFF
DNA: TGTGCCAGCAGCCAAGTGGTAGAGGGTGAGGGCACTGAAGCTTTCTTT

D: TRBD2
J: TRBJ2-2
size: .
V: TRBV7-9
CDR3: CASILGEAGGPGELFF
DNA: TGTGCCAGCATCCTGGGTGAGGCGGGAGGCCCCGGGGAGCTGTTTTTT

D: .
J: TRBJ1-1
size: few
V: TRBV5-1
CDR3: CASSPWTDTRRTEAFF
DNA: TGCGCCAGCAGCCCATGGACAGACACTAGGAGGACTGAAGCTTTCTTT

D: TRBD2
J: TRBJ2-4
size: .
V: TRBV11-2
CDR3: CASSFPDGRGYF
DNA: TGTGCCAGCAGCTTTCCCGACGGGAGGGGATACTTC

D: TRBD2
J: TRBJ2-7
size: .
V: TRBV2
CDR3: CASSKTGLEYEQYF
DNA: TGTGCCAGCAGCAAAACAGGACTAGAATACGAGCAGTACTTC

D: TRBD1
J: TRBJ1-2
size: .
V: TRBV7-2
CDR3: CASSPGTGGWYGYTF
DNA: TGTGCCAGCAGCCCAGGGACAGGGGGATGGTATGGCTACACCTTC

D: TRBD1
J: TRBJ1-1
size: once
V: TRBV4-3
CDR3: CASSQGTGEGTEAFF
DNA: TGCGCCAGCAGCCAAGGAACAGGGGAGGGCACTGAAGCTTTCTTT

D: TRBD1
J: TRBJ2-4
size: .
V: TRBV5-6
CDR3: CASSSHRGKNIQYF
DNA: TGTGCCAGCAGCAGCCACAGGGGCAAAAACATTCAGTACTTC

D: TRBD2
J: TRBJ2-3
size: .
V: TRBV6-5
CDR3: CASSYAGEVGDTQYF
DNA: TGTGCCAGCAGTTACGCGGGGGAGGTTGGGGATACGCAGTATTTT

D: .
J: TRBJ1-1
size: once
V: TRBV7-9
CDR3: CASWRSGNTEAFF
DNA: TGTGCCAGCTGGAGGTCAGGGAACACTGAAGCTTTCTTT

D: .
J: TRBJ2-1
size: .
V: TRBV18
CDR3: CASSPCRGINEQFF
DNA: TGTGCCAGCTCACCATGCAGGGGAATCAATGAGCAGTTCTTC

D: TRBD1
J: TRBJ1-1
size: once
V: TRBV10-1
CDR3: CASNPSGTGNTEAFF
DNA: TGCGCCAGCAATCCATCGGGGACAGGGAACACTGAAGCTTTCTTT

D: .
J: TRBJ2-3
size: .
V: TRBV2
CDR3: CASSDSAGACTDTQYF
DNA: TGTGCCAGCAGTGACAGTGCGGGGGCCTGCACAGATACGCAGTATTTT

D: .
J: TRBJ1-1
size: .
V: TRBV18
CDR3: CASSLIMEQGGHTEAFF
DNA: TGTGCCAGCTCACTGATAATGGAGCAGGGAGGCCACACTGAAGCTTTCTTT

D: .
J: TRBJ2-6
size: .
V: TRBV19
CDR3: CASSITSCGANVLTF
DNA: TGTGCCAGTAGTATAACTAGCTGTGGGGCCAACGTCCTGACTTTC

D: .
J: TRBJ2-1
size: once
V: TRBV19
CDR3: CASKGGSMGNEQFF
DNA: TGTGCCAGTAAGGGTGGGAGCATGGGGAATGAGCAGTTCTTC

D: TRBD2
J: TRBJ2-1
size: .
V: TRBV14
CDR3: CASSRGGNLHNEQFF
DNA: TGTGCCAGCAGTAGGGGAGGGAATCTACACAATGAGCAGTTCTTC

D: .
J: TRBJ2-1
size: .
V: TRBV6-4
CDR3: CASSETGNEQFF
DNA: TGTGCCAGCAGTGAAACGGGGAATGAGCAGTTCTTC

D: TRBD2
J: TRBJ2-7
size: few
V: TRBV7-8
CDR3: CASSLEGLAGATYEQYF
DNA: TGTGCCAGCAGCTTAGAGGGACTAGCGGGAGCGACCTACGAGCAGTACTTC

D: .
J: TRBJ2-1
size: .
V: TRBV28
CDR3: CASSPPRQGRDEQFF
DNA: TGTGCCAGCAGCCCTCCGAGACAGGGGAGGGATGAGCAGTTCTTC

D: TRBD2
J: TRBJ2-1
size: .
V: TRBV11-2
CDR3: CASSLDTSGGSRSSYNEQFF
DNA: TGTGCCAGCAGCTTAGACACTAGCGGGGGTTCGAGAAGCTCCTACAATGAGCAGTTCTTC

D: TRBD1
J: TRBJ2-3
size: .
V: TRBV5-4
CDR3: CASTWGTAPSDTQYF
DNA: TGTGCCAGCACCTGGGGGACAGCGCCTTCAGATACGCAGTATTTT

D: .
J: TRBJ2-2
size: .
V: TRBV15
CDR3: CATSRGSTGRGNTGELFF
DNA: TGTGCCACCAGCAGAGGGTCTACGGGCAGGGGGAACACCGGGGAGCTGTTTTTT

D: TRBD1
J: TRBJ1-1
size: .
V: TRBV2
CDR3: CARQGTLNTEAFF
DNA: TGTGCCAGACAGGGGACTTTGAACACTGAAGCTTTCTTT

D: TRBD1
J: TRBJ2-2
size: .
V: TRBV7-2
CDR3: CASSLEGRTGNTGELFF
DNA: TGTGCCAGCAGCTTAGAGGGTCGGACAGGGAACACCGGGGAGCTGTTTTTT

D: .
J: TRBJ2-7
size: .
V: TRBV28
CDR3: CASSPVGPSSYEQYF
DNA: TGTGCCAGCAGCCCTGTGGGGCCGAGCTCCTACGAGCAGTACTTC